These 3 T cell receptor beta chains were sequenced from one sample in a study of blood T cell repertoires in COVID-19. Assay used: immunoSEQ multiplex PCR; TCRdb lists only in-frame clones, some missing. The sample shows 150,000 to 180,000 clones, under 95% of them seen only once. Sequenced sample: peripheral blood. The receptors were gathered from a man in his forties or fifties with acute or convalescent COVID-19.

The V gene is TRBV7-8, the J gene TRBJ2-1; weak D call: TRBD1 (6 bases). The CDR3 loop spans 14 amino acids. CDR1 and CDR2 (germline): SGHVS, FQNEAQ. V was cut by 1 base and J by 4 bases, with 8 bases left in between. CDR3 DNA sequence: TGTGCCAGCAGCTTAGGAGACAGGTACAATGAGCAGTTCTTC. This codes for CASSLGDRYNEQFF. The full variable domain, completed using reference TRBV7-8 and TRBJ2-1, is GAGVSQSPRYKVAKRGQDVALRCDPISGHVSLFWYQQALGQGPEFLTYFQNEAQLDKSGLPSDRFFAERPEGSVSTLKIQRTQQEDSAVYLCASSLGDRYNEQFFGPGTRLTVL.

This chain links TRBV19 with TRBJ1-2, with D unclear. The germline CDR1 and CDR2 sequences are LNHDA and SQIVND (reference sequence). Trimming removed 2 bases from V and 7 bases from J, with 11 bases in between. There are 13 residues in the CDR3. CDR3 protein: CASSIREGFGYTF. CDR3 nucleotides: TGTGCCAGTAGTATAAGGGAGGGTTTTGGCTACACCTTC. Filled out from reference TRBV19 and TRBJ1-2, the complete variable domain reads DGGITQSPKYLFRKEGQNVTLSCEQNLNHDAMYWYRQDPGQGLRLIYYSQIVNDFQKGDIAEGYSVSREKKESFPLTVTSAQKNPTAFYLCASSIREGFGYTFGSGTRLTVV.

This clone was found once. The chain is built from TRBV19 and TRBJ2-1, with 7 nucleotides matching TRBD1. Germline V gives CDR1 LNHDA, CDR2 SQIVND (reference sequence). The ends lost 4 bases at V and 6 bases at J; junction bases unmatched: 3. The CDR3 is 13 residues long. The CDR3 region is CASSRGQSNEQFF. The CDR3, as DNA: TGTGCCAGTAGTAGGGGACAGTCCAATGAGCAGTTCTTC.